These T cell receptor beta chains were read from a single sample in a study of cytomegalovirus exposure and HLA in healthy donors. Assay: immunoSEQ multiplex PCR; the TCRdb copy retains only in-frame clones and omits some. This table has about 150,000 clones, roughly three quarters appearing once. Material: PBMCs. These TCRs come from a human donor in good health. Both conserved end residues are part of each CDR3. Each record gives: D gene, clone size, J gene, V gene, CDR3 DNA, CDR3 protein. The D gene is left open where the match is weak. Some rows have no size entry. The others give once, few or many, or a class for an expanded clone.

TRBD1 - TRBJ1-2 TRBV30 TGTGCCTGGAGTCCTCTTTCCCGACAGGGGAGCTATGGCTACCCCTTC CAWSPLSRQGSYGYPF
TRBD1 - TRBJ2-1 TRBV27 TGTGCCAGCAGAGTCGGGACAGGGAAAGGGAATGAGCAGTTCTTC CASRVGTGKGNEQFF
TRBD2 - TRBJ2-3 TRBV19 TGTGCCAGTAGGTGGGGCGGGGGGAGCACAGATACGCAGTATTTT CASRWGGGSTDTQYF
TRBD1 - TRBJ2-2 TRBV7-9 TGTGCCAGCAGCTTAACCAGGGGGCAAGGCACCGGGGAGCTGTTTTTT CASSLTRGQGTGELFF
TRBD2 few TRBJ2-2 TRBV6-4 TGTGCCAGCAGCCGACTAGCGGGAGGTCCCGGGGAGCTGTTTTTT CASSRLAGGPGELFF
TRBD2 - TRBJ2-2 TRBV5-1 TGCGCCAGCAGCCCTCGGACTAGCGGGGGGATGAACACCGGGGAGCTGTTTTTT CASSPRTSGGMNTGELFF
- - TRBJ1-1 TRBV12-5 TGTGCTAGTGCCCCTGGAGGGCCCATGAACACTGAAGCTTTCTTT CASAPGGPMNTEAFF
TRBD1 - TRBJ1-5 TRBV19 TGTGCCAGTAACACAGGGGGCGGTCAGCCCCAGCATTTT CASNTGGGQPQHF
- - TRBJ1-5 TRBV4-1 TGCGCCAGCAGCGAGACAGGCCTCAATCAGCCCCAGCATTTT CASSETGLNQPQHF
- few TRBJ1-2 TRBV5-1 TGCGCCAGCAGCCCCGATCTCGGGTATGGCTACACCTTC CASSPDLGYGYTF
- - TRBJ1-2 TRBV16 TGTGCCAGCAGCCCCCGTCCCCAGAACTATGGCTACACCTTC CASSPRPQNYGYTF
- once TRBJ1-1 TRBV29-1 TGCAGCGTGGGGTCCTTGGGCAGGGATGCTGAAGCTTTCTTT CSVGSLGRDAEAFF
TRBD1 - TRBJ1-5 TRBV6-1 TGTGCCAGCAGTGAGACAGGGGGCGCAGGGAAGGGACAGCCCCAGCATTTT CASSETGGAGKGQPQHF
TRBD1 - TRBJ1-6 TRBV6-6 TGTGCCAGCAGTTACGGACAGGATAATTCACCCCTCCACTTT CASSYGQDNSPLHF
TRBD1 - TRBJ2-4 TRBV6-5 TGTGCCAGCAGTAACCGGGACAGTCAACAGTACTTC CASSNRDSQQYF
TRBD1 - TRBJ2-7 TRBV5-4 TGTGCCAGCAGCCATCCGGACAGGGACGAGCAGTACTTC CASSHPDRDEQYF
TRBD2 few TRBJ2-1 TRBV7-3 TGTGCCAGCAGCTTCCTTGCGGGAGACAATGAGCAGTTCTTC CASSFLAGDNEQFF
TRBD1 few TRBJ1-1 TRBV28 TGTGCCAGCAGTTCGCCGGGACAGGGGGCGCGAAGGACTGAAGCTTTCTTT CASSSPGQGARRTEAFF
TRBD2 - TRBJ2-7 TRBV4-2 TGTGCCAGCAGCCAAAACCTCGCGGGGGTAGCGTCGGCCTACGAGCAGTACTTC CASSQNLAGVASAYEQYF
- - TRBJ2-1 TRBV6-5 TGTGCCAGCACAGGTTTAACCTACAATGAGCAGTTCTTC CASTGLTYNEQFF
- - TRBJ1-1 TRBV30 TGTGCCTGGAGTACCGAGGAGAGAAGTGAAGCTTTCTTT CAWSTEERSEAFF
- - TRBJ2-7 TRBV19 TGTGCCAGTGGGAGCCGAAGGGACTACGAGCAGTACTTC CASGSRRDYEQYF
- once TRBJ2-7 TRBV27 TGTGCCAGCAGTTTATCCCCTTCCGGTACCTCCTACGAGCAGTACTTC CASSLSPSGTSYEQYF
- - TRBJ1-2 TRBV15 TGTGCCACCAGCAGAGCGCTCCGGGACATATCTGGCTACACCTTC CATSRALRDISGYTF
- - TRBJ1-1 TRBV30 TGTGCCTGGACTTCCGAACAAAGTTCTGAAGCTTTCTTT CAWTSEQSSEAFF
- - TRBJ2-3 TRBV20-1 TGCAGTGGGGCCGCGTTAGATACGCAGTATTTT CSGAALDTQYF
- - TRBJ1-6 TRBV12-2 TGTGCAAGTCGCTTAGTAGAGGGAAAGGATTCACCCCTCCACTTT CASRLVEGKDSPLHF
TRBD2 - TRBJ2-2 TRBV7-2 TGTGCCAGCAGCTTAGCAGCGGGAGGAGGGGAGCTGTTTTTT CASSLAAGGGELFF
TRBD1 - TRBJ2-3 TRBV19 TGTGCCAGTAGTCCGCGGACAGGGGGTTCCTTGGATACGCAGTATTTT CASSPRTGGSLDTQYF
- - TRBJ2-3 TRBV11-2 TGTGCCAGCAGCTTAGATTTAGTCGCAGATACGCAGTATTTT CASSLDLVADTQYF
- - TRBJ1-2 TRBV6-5 TGTGCCAGCAGTTTGGGGGGCTATGGCTACACCTTC CASSLGGYGYTF
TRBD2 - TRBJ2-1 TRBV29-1 TGCAGCGTTGAGGGGCGGGAGGGCCGTGCGTTCTTC CSVEGREGRAFF
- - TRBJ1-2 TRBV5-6 TGTGCCAGCAGCCCGAACACAAATGGCTACACCTTC CASSPNTNGYTF
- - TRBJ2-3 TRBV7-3 TGTGCCAGCAGTCAAAATGGACAGAGCACAGATACGCAGTATTTT CASSQNGQSTDTQYF
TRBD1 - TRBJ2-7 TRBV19 TGTGCCAGTAGCGTGGGACAGGGGGCGGTCTACGAGCAGTACTTC CASSVGQGAVYEQYF
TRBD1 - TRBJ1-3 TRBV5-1 TGCGCCAGCAGCCCCGGGACAGCCTCTGGAAACACCATATATTTT CASSPGTASGNTIYF